The 23 T cell receptor beta chains in this list originate from one sample, sequenced in a study of cytomegalovirus exposure and HLA in healthy donors. This PCR relied on a set of 60 Vbeta primers and 13 Jbeta primers. Sequenced by immunoSEQ multiplex PCR; TCRdb stores in-frame clones only, minus some. The sample contains some 150,000 clones, about 85% of which appear only once. What was sequenced was PBMCs. Receptors originate from a woman between 18 and 29 years old in good health and CMV-seronegative.

The V and J genes are TRBV7-8 and TRBJ2-1, with TRBD1 matching 8 bases. The V gene end was trimmed by 4 bases and the J gene end by 7 bases; junction bases not matched to a gene: 9. In germline, CDR1 is SGHVS, CDR2 FQNEAQ. This CDR3 comprises 15 residues. CDR3 bases: TGTGCCAGCAGCTACCCGGGACAGGAGGAAAATGAGCAGTTCTTC. It encodes CASSYPGQEENEQFF.

The chain couples TRBV10-3 to TRBJ2-4; TRBD2 agrees at 9 bases. With 10 bases clipped from V and 6 bases from J, the junction kept 10 bases outside the gene matches. Germline V gene data show CDR1 as ENHRY and CDR2 as SYGVKD. CDR3 length equals 14 residues. The CDR3 bases are TGTGCCACCACCTCCGGGACTAGCTCAAACATTCAGTACTTC. Amino acid sequence: CATTSGTSSNIQYF.

This clone came up a few times. The chain has TRBV19 and TRBJ1-2; the match to TRBD1 covers 10 bases. V lost 4 bases and J lost 4; bases outside the gene matches: 3. The germline gives CDR1 LNHDA, CDR2 SQIVND (reference sequence). There are 14 residues in the CDR3. This CDR3 is CASSRGQGPYGYTF. CDR3 DNA: TGTGCCAGTAGTAGGGGACAGGGGCCCTATGGCTACACCTTC.

This clone was counted a few times. The V gene is TRBV6-1, the J gene TRBJ2-3; 12 bases are shared with TRBD2. The CDR3 contains 16 residues. With 4 bases clipped from V and 4 bases from J, the junction kept 6 bases outside the gene matches. Germline values: CDR1 MNHNS, CDR2 SASEGT. CDR3 protein: CASSGTLAGGADTQYF. The CDR3 DNA is TGTGCCAGCAGTGGTACTCTAGCGGGAGGGGCAGATACGCAGTATTTT.

V and J are TRBV6-5 and TRBJ1-2, with TRBD1 as a possible D gene (5 bases). V lost 2 bases to trimming and J lost 4 bases, with 11 bases between them. The CDR3 loop spans 14 amino acids. Germline values: CDR1 MNHEY, CDR2 SVGAGI. CDR3 protein: CASSYPDSLYGYTF. As DNA, the CDR3 is TGTGCCAGCAGTTACCCTGACAGCCTCTATGGCTACACCTTC.

The chain employs TRBV6-5 and TRBJ2-1, with 7 bases that match TRBD1. Germline V gene sequence: CDR1 MNHEY, CDR2 SVGAGI. The V and J ends lost 7 bases and 0 bases, in that order; junction bases with no gene match: 6. This CDR3 is built from 15 residues. CDR3 loop: CASKTQGSSYNEQFF. The CDR3 DNA is TGTGCCAGCAAGACACAGGGGAGCTCCTACAATGAGCAGTTCTTC.

The chain recombines TRBV9 with TRBJ2-3; possibly TRBD1 for D (6 bases). V dropped 4 bases and J dropped 4 bases, with 16 bases sitting between them. This CDR3 region has 15 residues. The germline CDR1 and CDR2 sequences are SGDLS and YYNGEE. The CDR3 DNA reads as TGTGCCAGCAGCAAGACAGGTCCAATTGCAGATACGCAGTATTTT. It specifies CASSKTGPIADTQYF.

This clone occurred once. The chain recombines TRBV19 with TRBJ1-1; a weak D match, TRBD1 (5 bases). Trimming pared 6 bases from V and 7 bases from J, leaving 9 bases between. The CDR3 sequence is 11 residues long. Germline CDR1 reads LNHDA; CDR2 reads SQIVND (reference sequence). The CDR3 region has the DNA TGTGCCAGTAGAGGGGCGAGTGAAGCTTTCTTT. Encoded protein: CASRGASEAFF.

The chain employs TRBV28 and TRBJ1-2, with TRBD1 matching 7 bases. Germline CDR1 reads MDHEN; CDR2 reads SYDVKM. V gave up 7 bases and J gave up 3 bases; unmatched junction bases: 20. CDR3 length: 18 amino acids. The DNA for the CDR3 is TGTGCCAGCAACGATCTGGGACGTCGAACAGGGGAGGACTATGGCTACACCTTC. This sequence encodes CASNDLGRRTGEDYGYTF.

The V call is TRBV5-1, the J call TRBJ1-2; 9 nucleotides agree with TRBD1. CDR1 and CDR2 (germline): SGHRS, YFSETQ. The CDR3 has 15 residues. The V gene end was trimmed by 4 bases and the J gene end by 8 bases; junction bases not matched to a gene: 12. This chain's CDR3 is CASSPRGTGIVGYTF. DNA for the CDR3: TGCGCCAGCAGCCCGCGAGGGACAGGGATAGTGGGCTACACCTTC.

The V and J genes are TRBV5-1 and TRBJ2-3; TRBD2 matches 10 bases. The V gene's germline CDR1 is SGHRS and CDR2 YFSETQ. The V and J ends lost 5 bases and 1 base, in that order; junction bases with no gene match: 4. The CDR3 runs 15 residues. This CDR3 reads CASSPTSGGTDTQYF. CDR3 coding DNA: TGCGCCAGCAGTCCCACTAGCGGGGGCACAGATACGCAGTATTTT.

The V and J genes are TRBV6-4 and TRBJ2-1, with 7 bases matching TRBD2. Unmatched junction bases numbered 2, after V lost 3 bases and J lost 0 bases. The CDR3 is 15 amino acids. Germline values: CDR1 MRHNA, CDR2 SNTAGT. The DNA for the CDR3 is TGTGCCAGCAGTGAGCGCGGGAGCTCCTACAATGAGCAGTTCTTC. It translates to CASSERGSSYNEQFF.

The V call is TRBV6-5, the J call TRBJ1-4; 10 nucleotides line up with TRBD1. In germline, CDR1 is MNHEY, CDR2 SVGAGI. The CDR3 contains 14 residues. J was trimmed by 6 bases and V by 8 bases; bases with no gene match: 6. The CDR3 loop reads CASAAGTGDEKLFF. The CDR3 region has the DNA TGTGCCAGCGCGGCCGGGACAGGGGATGAAAAACTGTTTTTT.

This chain uses TRBV29-1 with TRBJ2-3; TRBD1 agrees at 9 bases. This CDR3 region has 12 residues. The V gene's germline CDR1 is SQVTM and CDR2 ANQGSEA. The junction had 1 base not matched to a gene; V was cut back by 6 bases and J by 3 bases. The CDR3 DNA is TGCAGCGTCGGACAGGGGACAGATACGCAGTATTTT. Residues: CSVGQGTDTQYF.

This rearrangement joins TRBV6-4 to TRBJ2-3; possible D gene TRBD2, 6 bases. CDR1 MRHNA and CDR2 SNTAGT come from the germline V gene. The CDR3 loop spans 15 amino acids. Trimming removed 7 bases at V and 0 bases at J, with 14 bases between. The CDR3 spells CASTENGGSTDTQYF. The CDR3 coding sequence is TGTGCCAGCACCGAGAATGGAGGGAGCACAGATACGCAGTATTTT.

This clone came up once. J is TRBJ1-5 and V is TRBV7-2; D possibly corresponds to TRBD1 (6 bases). V shed 4 bases and J shed 6 bases, with 16 bases lying between them. Looked up from germline, CDR1 is SGHTA and CDR2 is FQGNSA. The CDR3 has 15 residues. The CDR3, as DNA: TGTGCCAGCAGCTCCGAGGGGGGGGTAGGTCAGCCCCAGCATTTT. It specifies CASSSEGGVGQPQHF. Drawing the rest from reference TRBV7-2 and TRBJ1-5, the complete variable domain is GAGVSQSPSNKVTEKGKDVELRCDPISGHTALYWYRQSLGQGLEFLIYFQGNSAPDKSGLPSDRFSAERTGGSVSTLTIQRTQQEDSAVYLCASSSEGGVGQPQHFGDGTRLSIL.

The CDR3 region has the DNA TGTGCCAGCAGTTTCGCCGACGGGGATCGCGGTGAAAAACTGTTTTTT. Translated: CASSFADGDRGEKLFF. This chain connects TRBV28 to TRBJ1-4; unclear D gene. Trimming cost V 3 bases and J 7 bases, with 18 bases left between them. From germline, CDR1 is MDHEN and CDR2 SYDVKM. CDR3 length equals 16 residues. Filled out from reference TRBV28 and TRBJ1-4, the complete variable domain reads DVKVTQSSRYLVKRTGEKVFLECVQDMDHENMFWYRQDPGLGLRLIYFSYDVKMKEKGDIPEGYSVSREKKERFSLILESASTNQTSMYLCASSFADGDRGEKLFFGSGTQLSVL.

The rearrangement joins TRBV19 to TRBJ1-2, with 8 bases identical to TRBD1. From germline, CDR1 is LNHDA and CDR2 SQIVND (reference sequence). With V trimmed by 6 bases and J by 6 bases, 12 bases remained unmatched. The CDR3 runs to 15 residues. The CDR3 bases are TGTGCCAGTAGCAGTCCCGACAGGGGCCAAGATGGCTACACCTTC. Translation gives CASSSPDRGQDGYTF.

This chain uses TRBV6-1 with TRBJ1-2; D remains ambiguous. This CDR3 region has 14 residues. V was pared by 6 bases and J by 5 bases, with 16 bases between. Looked up from germline, CDR1 is MNHNS and CDR2 is SASEGT. The CDR3 region is CASRPTSGWYGYTF. In DNA, the CDR3 is TGTGCCAGCAGACCCACTAGCGGGTGGTATGGCTACACCTTC.

The chain combines TRBV30 with TRBJ1-5; D call uncertain. The CDR3 runs to 15 residues. Trimming took off 0 bases at V and 4 bases at J, with 13 bases between the two ends. Looked up from germline, CDR1 is GTSNPN and CDR2 is SVGIG (reference sequence). The CDR3 sequence is CAWSVNMNRNQPQHF. The CDR3 DNA reads TGTGCCTGGAGTGTGAACATGAATCGAAATCAGCCCCAGCATTTT. Variable domain in full (rest from reference TRBV30 and TRBJ1-5): SQTIHQWPATLVQPVGSPLSLECTVEGTSNPNLYWYRQAAGRGLQLLFYSVGIGQISSEVPQNLSASRPQDRQFILSSKKLLLSDSGFYLCAWSVNMNRNQPQHFGDGTRLSIL.

This chain connects TRBV5-1 to TRBJ2-1; 9 bases align to TRBD2. Germline V gives CDR1 SGHRS, CDR2 YFSETQ. This CDR3 region has 15 residues. V was clipped by 1 base and J by 6 bases; unmatched bases: 5. CDR3 bases: TGCGCCAGCAGCTTGATAGCGGGAGAGGGCAATGAGCAGTTCTTC. Translated: CASSLIAGEGNEQFF. Using reference TRBV5-1 and TRBJ2-1 for the parts outside the CDR3, the full variable domain is KAGVTQTPRYLIKTRGQQVTLSCSPISGHRSVSWYQQTPGQGLQFLFEYFSETQRNKGNFPGRFSGRQFSNSRSEMNVSTLELGDSALYLCASSLIAGEGNEQFFGPGTRLTVL.

This clone was seen only a few times. The chain is built from TRBV7-9 and TRBJ1-5; 12 bases agree with TRBD1. After removal of 5 bases from V and 4 bases from J, the junction contained 6 bases not matched to a gene. The CDR3 is 16 amino acids. Per the germline V gene, CDR1 is SEHNR and CDR2 is FQNEAQ (reference sequence). CDR3 sequence: CASSAGTGGLNQPQHF. For the CDR3, the DNA is TGTGCCAGCAGCGCCGGGACAGGGGGCCTGAATCAGCCCCAGCATTTT. The complete variable domain, with remaining parts taken from reference TRBV7-9 and TRBJ1-5, reads DTGVSQNPRHKITKRGQNVTFRCDPISEHNRLYWYRQTLGQGPEFLTYFQNEAQLEKSRLLSDRFSAERPKGSFSTLEIQRTEQGDSAMYLCASSAGTGGLNQPQHFGDGTRLSIL.

J is TRBJ2-2 and V is TRBV6-6; 7 nucleotides align to TRBD1. Germline values: CDR1 MNHNY, CDR2 SVGAGI (reference sequence). This CDR3 is 14 amino acids long. V lost 2 bases, J lost 5 bases, and 2 bases stayed unmatched. The CDR3 DNA follows: TGTGCCAGCAGTTACCCACAGGGGACCGGGGAGCTGTTTTTT. Protein sequence: CASSYPQGTGELFF.